The sequence of this T cell receptor (beta chain) was determined in a study of tumor-infiltrating lymphocytes in primary liver carcinoma. Whole-study context: The patients comprised men and women between the ages of 30 and 69 years. Tumor stage was T1-T3 N0M0, and tumor size was about 4 to 10 cm across.

Blood RNA came from unsorted whole blood; germline DNA was also extracted. TCR beta cDNA was made from roughly 450 ng total RNA with a constant-region primer. Modified slightly, ARM-PCR produced TCR beta libraries over three nested multiplex PCR rounds. TCRdb independently ran MiXCR on the multiplex PCR reads; one entry per CDR3 protein. The table shows fewer than 350,000 distinct CDR3 sequences, with approximately 60% occurring only once. A remark on this clonotype: The antigen remains undetermined. At one end, the junction sequence differs from germline, possibly due to a read error.

The study's findings and limits: Among the pair types, tumor region pairs showed more overlap than tumor-adjacent and tumor-blood pairs.

This TCR came from a man aged 35 to 55 with primary liver carcinoma and hepatitis B virus infection. Material for sequencing was peripheral blood.

The CDR3 is CASSHRTRGSNEQYF. Written as DNA, the CDR3 is TGTGCCAGCAGTCATAGGACTAGGGGGAGCAACGAGCAATACTTC. The chain uses TRBV11-1 and TRBJ2-7; D is possibly TRBD2 (7 bases). Germline V gene data show CDR1 as SGHAT and CDR2 as FQDESV (reference sequence). The CDR3 has 15 residues.